Presented here are 22 T cell receptor beta chains from one specimen sequenced in a study of shared clonotypes between healthy human individuals. Here immunoSEQ multiplex PCR was the method, and the copy in TCRdb shows in-frame clones only, minus some. The sample yields approximately 500,000 clones, approximately 84% seen once. The sequencing sample was made of PBMCs. These receptor sequences come from a woman aged 35 to 49 in good health. Some clones in this sample may be carry-over from other donors' samples.

To note about this clone: A far larger clone is one nucleotide away, so this likely arose from a read error. The chain couples TRBV5-6 to TRBJ1-3; no clear D gene. Per germline, CDR1 SGHDT and CDR2 YYEEEE. The length of the CDR3 is 18 residues. Trimming left V 3 bases short and J 0 bases short, with 19 bases between. CDR3 coding DNA: TGTGCCAGCAGCTCGAACCGCGGAGTACAGTTCTCTGGAAACACCATATATTTT. This sequence encodes CASSSNRGVQFSGNTIYF.

The CDR3 bases are TGTGCCAGTAGTATACGGGGAGAGGCTGGCTACACCTTC. Residues: CASSIRGEAGYTF. The chain links TRBV19 to TRBJ1-2; D call uncertain. The CDR3 runs 13 residues. Trimming took off 2 bases at V and 7 bases at J, with 11 bases between the two ends. Germline V gene lookup returns CDR1 LNHDA and CDR2 SQIVND (reference sequence).

The chain employs TRBV2 and TRBJ1-5, with TRBD1 matching over 7 bases. CDR1 is SNHLY, CDR2 FYNNEI, per germline. V trimming: 8 bases; J trimming: 6 bases; junction bases outside the gene matches: 7. This CDR3 region has 13 residues. The CDR3 is CASDSGGSQPQHF. The CDR3 DNA reads as TGTGCCAGCGACTCAGGGGGTTCTCAGCCCCAGCATTTT.

The chain joins TRBV18 to TRBJ1-3, with TRBD1 matching over 7 bases. V lost 5 bases to trimming and J lost 2 bases; unmatched junction nucleotides: 12. Germline-derived CDR1 and CDR2 are KGHSH and LQKENI. The CDR3 is 17 residues long. CDR3 nucleotides: TGTGCCAGCTCAGACCAGCGACAGGGAGTCGCTGGAAACACCATATATTTT. Residues: CASSDQRQGVAGNTIYF.

This chain joins TRBV15 and TRBJ2-1; 9 bases are shared with TRBD2. The germline CDR1 and CDR2 sequences are LNHNV and YYDKDF (reference sequence). The length of the CDR3 is 15 residues. J was trimmed by 7 bases and V by 5 bases; bases with no gene match: 9. The CDR3 DNA follows: TGTGCCACCAGCTTTCTAGCGGGACCTGGGAATGAGCAGTTCTTC. Translating gives CATSFLAGPGNEQFF.

A remark on this clone: Since a far larger clone is one base different, this is likely a read error. The chain combines TRBV30 with TRBJ1-2; tentatively, D is TRBD1 (5 bases). This CDR3 contains 14 residues. Trimming pared 4 bases from V and 5 bases from J, leaving 17 bases between. The V gene's germline CDR1 is GTSNPN and CDR2 SVGIG (reference sequence). In nucleotides, the CDR3 is TGTGCCTGGAAGAAACAGGAGAATCAATATGGCTACACCTTC. Amino acids: CAWKKQENQYGYTF.

This chain links TRBV7-2 with TRBJ1-3; a weak D match, TRBD1 (6 bases). The V and J ends lost 6 bases and 4 bases respectively, with 16 bases between them. CDR3 size: 15 residues. Germline V gene data show CDR1 as SGHTA and CDR2 as FQGNSA. The CDR3 is CASSLGAGTGNTIYF. Written as DNA, the CDR3 is TGTGCCAGCAGTCTGGGGGCAGGGACCGGAAACACCATATATTTT.

As concerns this clone: This is likely an artifact of a read error, given a far larger clone one base away. The sample contains more than one DNA sequence encoding this CDR3. The genes are TRBV28 and TRBJ1-2; 7 bases match TRBD1. CDR3 length: 15 amino acids. The germline V gene has CDR1 MDHEN and CDR2 SYDVKM. As DNA, the CDR3 is TGTGCAAGCAGTCCTTCCGACAGGGACAACCCTGGCTACACCTTC. Amino acid sequence: CASSPSDRDNPGYTF.

V gene TRBV28 combines with J gene TRBJ2-3; no clear D gene. The V and J ends lost 4 bases and 1 base respectively, with 15 bases between them. This CDR3 region has 16 residues. Germline CDR1 reads MDHEN; CDR2 reads SYDVKM. The CDR3 DNA is TGTGCCAGCAGTTCCCCAAGCGTCCGCGGCACAGATACGCAGTATTTT. Translating gives CASSSPSVRGTDTQYF.

The V and J genes are TRBV28 and TRBJ2-2, with D perhaps TRBD1 (7 bases). The CDR3 has 14 residues. Germline V lookup: CDR1 MDHEN, CDR2 SYDVKM. Trimming stripped 10 bases from V and 5 bases from J, with 17 bases between. The CDR3 here is CATYDRAGTGELFF. The CDR3, as DNA: TGTGCCACTTACGACAGGGCGGGAACCGGGGAGCTGTTTTTT.

V gene TRBV28 combines with J gene TRBJ1-1, with no clear D. Germline values: CDR1 MDHEN, CDR2 SYDVKM. This CDR3 is 13 amino acids long. Between the trimmed V and J ends, which lost 6 bases and 0 bases, there was a span of 8 bases. The CDR3 DNA is TGTGCCAGCAGGCCTTCGATGAACACTGAAGCTTTCTTT. Its translation is CASRPSMNTEAFF.

The CDR3 is CASSSTLAGYDEQFF. As DNA, the CDR3 is TGTGCCAGCAGCTCAACCCTGGCAGGGTACGATGAGCAGTTCTTC. The rearrangement joins TRBV7-9 to TRBJ2-1, with a possible D match to TRBD1 (5 bases). The CDR3 totals 15 residues. The germline V gene encodes CDR1 SEHNR and CDR2 FQNEAQ (reference sequence). V lost 4 bases and J lost 8, with 18 bases in between.

To note about this clone: The likely explanation is a read error, given a far larger clone one base away. The chain employs TRBV29-1 and TRBJ2-1, with D tentatively TRBD1 (6 bases). This CDR3 has 15 amino acids. Germline V CDR1 and CDR2: SQVTM, ANQGSEA. V lost 2 bases and J 6 bases, leaving 17 bases between the germline ends. The DNA for the CDR3 is TGCAGCGTTGAACGATCGTGGGGGCTGATCAATGAGCAGTTCTTC. Translating it yields CSVERSWGLINEQFF.

The chain couples TRBV6-6 to TRBJ1-4, with D unresolved. CDR1 and CDR2 (germline): MNHNY, SVGAGI (reference sequence). The V end lost 0 bases, the J end lost 6 bases, and 2 bases lay between the germline ends. This CDR3 is 12 amino acids long. The CDR3 protein is CASSYSHEKLFF. For the CDR3, the DNA is TGTGCCAGCAGTTACTCGCATGAAAAACTGTTTTTT.

Note on this clone: A much more abundant neighbour one base away suggests this may be a read error. Here the CDR3 reads CASSSPPLTDTKYF. CDR3 DNA sequence: TGCGCCAGCAGCTCCCCCCCCCTCACAGATACGAAGTATTTT. This rearrangement joins TRBV5-1 to TRBJ2-3; D gene ambiguous. The CDR3 contains 14 residues. Germline V gene sequence: CDR1 SGHRS, CDR2 YFSETQ.

Concerning this clone itself: Given a much more abundant clone one base away, this may be a read error. The chain uses TRBV6-5 and TRBJ1-1, with D hard to call. There are 13 residues in the CDR3. Germline assignment: CDR1 MNHEY and CDR2 SVGAGI. V shed 6 bases and J shed 1 base, with 9 bases lying between them. CDR3 DNA sequence: TGTGCCAGCAGCCAACAGCCGAACACTGAAGCTTTCTTT. Translated, it gives CASSQQPNTEAFF.

This clone was detected a few times. The chain joins TRBV27 to TRBJ1-1; TRBD1 matches 7 bases. Per the germline V gene, CDR1 is MNHEY and CDR2 is SMNVEV (reference sequence). Losses at the gene ends were 6 bases for V and 5 bases for J; bases not matched to a gene: 6. The CDR3 length is 13 residues. The CDR3 protein is CASRLNRGTEAFF. CDR3 coding DNA: TGTGCCAGCAGGCTTAACAGGGGAACTGAAGCTTTCTTT.

This clone appeared many times. The chain has TRBV15 and TRBJ2-6, with D unclear. Between the trimmed V and J ends, which lost 6 bases and 0 bases, there was a span of 9 bases. Germline assignment: CDR1 LNHNV and CDR2 YYDKDF (reference sequence). This CDR3 region has 15 residues. The CDR3: CATSGDTSGANVLTF. CDR3 coding DNA: TGTGCCACCAGTGGAGACACCTCTGGGGCCAACGTCCTGACTTTC.

V is TRBV27 and J is TRBJ2-5; TRBD2 matches 11 bases. This CDR3 region has 15 residues. Germline CDR1 MNHEY, CDR2 SMNVEV (reference sequence). J lost 5 bases, V lost 5 bases, and 7 bases had no gene match. CDR3 nucleotide sequence: TGTGCCAGCAGTCTGGGGACTAGCGGCAGGGAGACCCAGTACTTC. Amino acid sequence: CASSLGTSGRETQYF.

In regard to this clone: A far larger clone is one nucleotide away, so this likely arose from a read error. The chain combines TRBV25-1 with TRBJ2-1; unclear D gene. CDR1 is MGHDK, CDR2 SYGVNS, per germline. This CDR3 has 13 residues. V was cut by 1 base and J by 4 bases, with 5 bases left in between. The CDR3 coding sequence is TGTGCCAGCAGTGAATGGTCTTACAATGAGCAGTTCTTC. It encodes CASSEWSYNEQFF.

This chain joins TRBV9 and TRBJ2-7; TRBD1 matches at 9 bases. Germline CDR1 and CDR2: SGDLS and YYNGEE. Trimming cost V 3 bases and J 4 bases; bases outside gene matches: 5. The CDR3 is 14 residues long. In DNA, the CDR3 is TGTGCCAGCAGCGGAGGGACAGGGCTGTACGAGCAGTACTTC. It specifies CASSGGTGLYEQYF.

Only one count was recorded for this clone. At one end the junction does not follow the germline gene, possibly because of a read error. The genes are TRBV7-2 and TRBJ2-5, with 7 bases identical to TRBD1. CDR1 SGHTA and CDR2 FQGNSA come from the germline V gene. The CDR3 covers 16 residues. CDR3 in amino acids: CASSLAPGQRQETQYF. CDR3 DNA: TGTGCCAGCAGCCTAGCCCCGGGACAGCGTCAAGAGACCCAGTACTTC.